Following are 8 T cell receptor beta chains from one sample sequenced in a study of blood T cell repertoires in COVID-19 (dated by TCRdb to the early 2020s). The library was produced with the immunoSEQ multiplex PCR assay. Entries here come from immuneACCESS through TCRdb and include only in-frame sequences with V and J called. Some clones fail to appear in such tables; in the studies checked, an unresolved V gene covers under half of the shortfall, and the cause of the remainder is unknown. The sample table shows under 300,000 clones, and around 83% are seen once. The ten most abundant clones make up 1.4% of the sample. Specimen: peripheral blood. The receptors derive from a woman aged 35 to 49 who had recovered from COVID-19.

The CDR3 nucleotides are TGCGCCAGCAGCCAAGAAATAGGGGAGGGCTATGGCTACACCTTC. Protein product: CASSQEIGEGYGYTF. The J gene is TRBJ1-2, the V gene TRBV4-3; D is possibly TRBD1 (5 bases). The germline V gene encodes CDR1 LGHNA and CDR2 YSLEER. The CDR3 is 15 residues long. Trimming cost V 0 bases and J 4 bases, with 12 bases left between them.

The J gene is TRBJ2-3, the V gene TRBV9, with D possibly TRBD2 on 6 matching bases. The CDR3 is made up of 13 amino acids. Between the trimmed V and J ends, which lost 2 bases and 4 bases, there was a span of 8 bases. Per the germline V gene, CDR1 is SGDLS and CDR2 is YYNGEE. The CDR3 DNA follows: TGTGCCAGCAGCGTTGGGACTCCAGATACGCAGTATTTT. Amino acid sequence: CASSVGTPDTQYF.

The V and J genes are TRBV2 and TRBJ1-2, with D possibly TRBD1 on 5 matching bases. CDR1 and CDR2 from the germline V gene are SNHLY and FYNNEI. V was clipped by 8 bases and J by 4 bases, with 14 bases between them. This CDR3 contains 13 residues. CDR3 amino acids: CASLSTEPYGYTF. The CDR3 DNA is TGTGCCAGCTTATCGACAGAACCCTATGGCTACACCTTC.

CDR3 DNA sequence: TGCGCCAGCAGCCAAGATATCTCGGCGGGGGGAGGAACCGGGGAGCTGTTTTTT. Amino acids: CASSQDISAGGGTGELFF. V gene TRBV4-1 combines with J gene TRBJ2-2, with TRBD2 matching over 8 bases. Germline loops: CDR1 MGHRA, CDR2 YSYEKL. V was clipped by 0 bases and J by 5 bases; unmatched bases: 11. This CDR3 is built from 18 residues.

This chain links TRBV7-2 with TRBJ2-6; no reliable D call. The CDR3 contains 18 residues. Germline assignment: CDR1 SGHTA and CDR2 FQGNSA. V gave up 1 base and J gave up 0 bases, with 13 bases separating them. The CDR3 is CASSLGPGLSSGANVLTF. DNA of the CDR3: TGTGCCAGCAGCTTAGGGCCGGGTCTCAGCTCTGGGGCCAACGTCCTGACTTTC.

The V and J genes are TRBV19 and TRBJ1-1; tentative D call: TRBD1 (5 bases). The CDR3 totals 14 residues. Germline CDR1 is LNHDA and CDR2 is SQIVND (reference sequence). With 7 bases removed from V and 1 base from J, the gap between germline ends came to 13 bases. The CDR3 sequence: CASTMAGGNTEAFF. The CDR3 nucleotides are TGTGCCAGTACCATGGCCGGGGGGAACACTGAAGCTTTCTTT.

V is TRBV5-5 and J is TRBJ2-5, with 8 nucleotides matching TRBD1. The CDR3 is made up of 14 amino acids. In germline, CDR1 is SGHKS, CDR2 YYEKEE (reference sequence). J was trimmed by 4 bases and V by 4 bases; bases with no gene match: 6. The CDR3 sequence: CASSQGTGGETQYF. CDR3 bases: TGTGCCAGCAGCCAGGGGACAGGCGGAGAGACCCAGTACTTC.

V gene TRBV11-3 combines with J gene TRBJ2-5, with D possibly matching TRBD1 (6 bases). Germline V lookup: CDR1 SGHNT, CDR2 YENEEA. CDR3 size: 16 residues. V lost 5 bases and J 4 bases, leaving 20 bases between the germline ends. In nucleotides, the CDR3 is TGTGCCAGCAGCGGCATCTGGCAGGGGCGCGTAGAGACCCAGTACTTC. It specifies CASSGIWQGRVETQYF.